The 15 T cell receptor beta chains below all came from one sample that was sequenced in a study of T cells expressing NK-cell markers. TCRdb re-called the 5' RACE reads and catalogs CDR3 proteins one per entry, DNA excluded. The sample yields fewer than 400,000 distinct CDR3 sequences, of which the top ten take up around 5.2%. The source material was blood T cells: a sorted CD56 or NKG2C T cell subset, CD4+ or CD8+ T cells, or bulk PBMC T cells (not recorded which). These receptors were taken from a man aged 18-70 years in good health.

CDR3 residues: CASSVTALLAKNIQYF. The chain uses TRBV5-6 and TRBJ2-4; TCRdb selects TRBD2, and the lack of DNA leaves this call unchecked. Germline loops: CDR1 SGHDT, CDR2 YYEEEE. The CDR3 runs 16 residues. Together with reference TRBV5-6 and TRBJ2-4, the CDR3 gives the full variable domain: DAGVTQSPTHLIKTRGQQVTLRCSPKSGHDTVSWYQQALGQGPQFIFQYYEEEERQRGNFPDRFSGHQFPNYSSELNVNALLLGDSALYLCASSVTALLAKNIQYFGAGTRLSVL.

The chain recombines TRBV7-2 with TRBJ2-1. CDR3 length: 14 amino acids. Germline assignment: CDR1 SGHTA and CDR2 FQGNSA. CDR3 loop: CASSLELIDNEQFF.

The genes are TRBV27 and TRBJ1-6; without DNA, the TCRdb call of TRBD1 cannot be checked. This CDR3 is built from 16 residues. Germline assignment: CDR1 MNHEY and CDR2 SMNVEV (reference sequence). The CDR3 sequence is CASRRTGSKNNSPLHF.

The chain has TRBV29-1 and TRBJ1-2; without DNA, the TCRdb call of TRBD1 cannot be checked. The CDR3 contains 12 residues. The V gene's germline CDR1 is SQVTM and CDR2 ANQGSEA. CDR3 amino acids: CSVPVGIRGYTF. Together with reference TRBV29-1 and TRBJ1-2, the CDR3 gives the full variable domain: SAVISQKPSRDICQRGTSLTIQCQVDSQVTMMFWYRQQPGQSLTLIATANQGSEATYESGFVIDKFPISRPNLTFSTLTVSNMSPEDSSIYLCSVPVGIRGYTFGSGTRLTVV.

The gene calls are TRBV5-6 and TRBJ2-4. This CDR3 contains 17 residues. Germline CDR1 SGHDT, CDR2 YYEEEE. The CDR3 reads CASSFYPTLLAKNIQYF.

The V gene is TRBV10-3, the J gene TRBJ1-2; the TCRdb D gene call, TRBD1, has no DNA to confirm it. This CDR3 has 15 residues. CDR1 ENHRY and CDR2 SYGVKD come from the germline V gene. CDR3 region: CAISDSQGVNYGYTF.

The V and J genes are TRBV27 and TRBJ2-3; TCRdb's D call, TRBD2, is unchecked because there is no DNA. Germline V lookup: CDR1 MNHEY, CDR2 SMNVEV (reference sequence). The CDR3 consists of 15 residues. The CDR3 is CASSQASGGSDTQYF.

The chain joins TRBV7-8 to TRBJ2-5. The CDR3 spans 16 residues. Germline assignment: CDR1 SGHVS and CDR2 FQNEAQ. CDR3: CASSLSAYRTEETQYF.

V gene TRBV7-9 combines with J gene TRBJ1-1. The CDR3 totals 14 residues. Germline CDR1 and CDR2: SEHNR and FQNEAQ (reference sequence). CDR3 loop: CASNPPKGNTEAFF.

This chain links TRBV15 with TRBJ2-3; no DNA is available, so the TRBD1 call from TCRdb remains unchecked. The CDR3 is 15 residues long. CDR1 and CDR2 (germline): LNHNV, YYDKDF (reference sequence). CDR3 loop: CATSRGGGGVDTQYF. Complete variable domain (other parts from reference TRBV15 and TRBJ2-3): DAMVIQNPRYQVTQFGKPVTLSCSQTLNHNVMYWYQQKSSQAPKLLFHYYDKDFNNEADTPDNFQSRRPNTSFCFLDIRSPGLGDTAMYLCATSRGGGGVDTQYFGPGTRLTVL.

The J gene is TRBJ1-1, the V gene TRBV28; with no DNA, the TCRdb D assignment of TRBD1 cannot be verified. There are 12 residues in the CDR3. Germline assignment: CDR1 MDHEN and CDR2 SYDVKM. The CDR3 is CASRTGGTEAFF. Full variable domain (missing parts from reference TRBV28 and TRBJ1-1): DVKVTQSSRYLVKRTGEKVFLECVQDMDHENMFWYRQDPGLGLRLIYFSYDVKMKEKGDIPEGYSVSREKKERFSLILESASTNQTSMYLCASRTGGTEAFFGQGTRLTVV.

The V and J genes are TRBV3-1 and TRBJ2-1; TCRdb's assignment of TRBD2 cannot be checked, as there is no DNA. This CDR3 spans 15 amino acids. Germline CDR1 LGHDT, CDR2 YNNKEL (reference sequence). CDR3 loop: CASRSGGLSINEQFF.

The rearrangement joins TRBV20-1 to TRBJ1-2; the D gene TCRdb calls, TRBD1, cannot be checked with no DNA. Germline CDR1 reads DFQATT; CDR2 reads SNEGSKA (reference sequence). The CDR3 consists of 16 residues. CDR3 protein: CSARGDARGVNYGYTF.

The gene calls are TRBV5-6 and TRBJ2-7. Germline assignment: CDR1 SGHDT and CDR2 YYEEEE. There are 13 residues in the CDR3. The CDR3 here is CASSLAGTYEQYF.

The V call is TRBV20-1, the J call TRBJ1-2; TCRdb returns TRBD1, unconfirmable since there is no DNA. The germline CDR1 and CDR2 sequences are DFQATT and SNEGSKA (reference sequence). CDR3 length: 13 amino acids. This CDR3 is CSAPRRGDYGYTF.